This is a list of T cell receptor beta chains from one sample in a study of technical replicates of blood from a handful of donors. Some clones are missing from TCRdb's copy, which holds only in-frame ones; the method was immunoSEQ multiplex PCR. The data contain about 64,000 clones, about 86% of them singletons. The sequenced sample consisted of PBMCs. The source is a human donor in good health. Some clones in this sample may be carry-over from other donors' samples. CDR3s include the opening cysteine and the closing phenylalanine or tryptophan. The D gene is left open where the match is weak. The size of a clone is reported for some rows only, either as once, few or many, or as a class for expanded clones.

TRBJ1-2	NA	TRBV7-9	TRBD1	CASSPPEDRGRSYGYTF	TGTGCCAGCAGCCCCCCCGAAGACAGGGGGCGATCCTATGGCTACACCTTC
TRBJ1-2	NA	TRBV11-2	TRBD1	CASSLTQGDYGYTF	TGTGCCAGCAGCTTAACACAGGGGGACTATGGCTACACCTTC
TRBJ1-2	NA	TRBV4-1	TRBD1	CASSHQPGQGEYGYTF	TGCGCCAGCAGCCACCAGCCCGGACAGGGCGAGTATGGCTACACCTTC
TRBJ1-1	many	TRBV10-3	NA	CAISESGWSLNTEAFF	TGTGCCATCAGTGAGTCCGGCTGGAGTCTGAACACTGAAGCTTTCTTT
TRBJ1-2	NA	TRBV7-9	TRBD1	CASSNTGGAGYTF	TGTGCCAGCAGTAATACAGGGGGCGCTGGCTACACCTTC
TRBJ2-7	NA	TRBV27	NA	CASRRSGTQKSEQYF	TGTGCCAGCAGGCGATCCGGGACACAAAAAAGCGAGCAGTACTTC
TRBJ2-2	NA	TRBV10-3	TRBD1	CAISELDRGGGELFF	TGTGCCATCAGTGAGCTTGACAGGGGCGGCGGGGAGCTGTTTTTT
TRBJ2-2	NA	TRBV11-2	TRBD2	CASRGGMGLITGELFF	TGTGCCAGCCGGGGCGGGATGGGACTAATAACCGGGGAGCTGTTTTTT
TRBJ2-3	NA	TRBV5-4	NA	CASAKYRDTQYF	TGTGCCAGCGCCAAGTACAGAGATACGCAGTATTTT
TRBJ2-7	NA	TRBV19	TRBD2	CASSPYGGRGYEQYF	TGTGCCAGTAGCCCCTATGGCGGGAGGGGGTACGAGCAGTACTTC
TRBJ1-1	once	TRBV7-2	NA	CASRGLGGNTEAFF	TGTGCCAGCAGGGGGTTGGGGGGGAACACTGAAGCTTTCTTT
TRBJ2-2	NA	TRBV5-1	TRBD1	CASSPQGADGTGELFF	TGCGCCAGCAGCCCACAGGGGGCAGATGGCACCGGGGAGCTGTTTTTT
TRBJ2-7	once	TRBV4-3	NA	CASSQDLESSYEQYF	TGCGCCAGCAGCCAAGATCTTGAGAGCTCCTACGAGCAGTACTTC
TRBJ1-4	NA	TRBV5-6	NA	CASSAPGIGAGEKLFF	TGTGCCAGCAGCGCCCCTGGGATTGGGGCAGGCGAAAAACTGTTTTTT
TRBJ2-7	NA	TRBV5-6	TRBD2	CASSGRRDYNEQYF	TGTGCCAGCAGCGGACGCCGGGACTACAATGAGCAGTACTTC
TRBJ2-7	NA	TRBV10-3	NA	CAISESSGSSYEQYF	TGTGCCATCAGTGAGTCGAGCGGCTCCTCCTACGAGCAGTACTTC
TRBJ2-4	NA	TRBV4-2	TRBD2	CASSQDAGGADIQYF	TGTGCCAGCAGCCAAGACGCCGGGGGGGCAGACATTCAGTACTTC
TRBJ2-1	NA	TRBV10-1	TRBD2	CASTLAGRYNEQFF	TGCGCCAGCACCCTAGCGGGACGGTACAATGAGCAGTTCTTC
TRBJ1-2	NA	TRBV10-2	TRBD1	CASSSGGIGGYTF	TGCGCCAGCAGTTCAGGGGGCATAGGCGGCTACACCTTC